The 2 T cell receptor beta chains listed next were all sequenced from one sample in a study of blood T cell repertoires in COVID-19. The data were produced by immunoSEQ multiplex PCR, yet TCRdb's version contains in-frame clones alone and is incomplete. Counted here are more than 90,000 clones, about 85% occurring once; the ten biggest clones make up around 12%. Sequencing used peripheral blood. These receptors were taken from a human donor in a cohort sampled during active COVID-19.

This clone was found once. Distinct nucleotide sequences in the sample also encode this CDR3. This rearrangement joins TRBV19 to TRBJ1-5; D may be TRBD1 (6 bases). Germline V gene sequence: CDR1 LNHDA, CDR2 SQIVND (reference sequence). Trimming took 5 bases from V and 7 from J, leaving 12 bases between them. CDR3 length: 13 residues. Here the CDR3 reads CASSSQGGQPQHF. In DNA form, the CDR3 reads TGTGCCAGTAGTTCACAGGGAGGGCAGCCCCAGCATTTT.

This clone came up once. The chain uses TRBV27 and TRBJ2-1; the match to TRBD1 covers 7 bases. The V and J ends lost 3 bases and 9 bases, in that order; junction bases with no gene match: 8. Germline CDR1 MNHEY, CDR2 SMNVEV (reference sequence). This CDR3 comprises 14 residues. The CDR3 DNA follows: TGTGCCAGCAGTTTTGCTAGTAGGGGGCGTGAGCAGTTCTTC. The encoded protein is CASSFASRGREQFF.